The rows below give T cell receptor beta chains drawn from one sample of a study of blood T cell repertoires in COVID-19. Only in-frame clones appear in the TCRdb table, and some are missing; sequencing was by immunoSEQ multiplex PCR. The table shows fewer than 120,000 clones, with around 79% occurring only once. The sequenced sample was peripheral blood. Source of these receptors: a woman of 80 years or more with active or convalescent COVID-19. Both conserved end residues are part of each CDR3. Fields, in order: clone size, V gene, J gene, D gene, CDR3 DNA, CDR3 protein. D genes are given only for firm matches. A clone size is listed for some rows: how often the clone was seen (once, few, many), or a class if it is expanded.

clone_size: NA; v_call: TRBV6-6; j_call: TRBJ1-2; d_call: TRBD1; cdr3_nt: TGTGCCAGCAGTCGAACAGGGGGCCCAAGAGCCTATGGCTACACCTTC; cdr3_aa: CASSRTGGPRAYGYTF
clone_size: NA; v_call: TRBV10-3; j_call: TRBJ1-1; d_call: TRBD1; cdr3_nt: TGTGCCATCAGTGGACAGGGCAACACTGAAGCTTTCTTT; cdr3_aa: CAISGQGNTEAFF
clone_size: NA; v_call: TRBV11-2; j_call: TRBJ2-3; d_call: TRBD2; cdr3_nt: TGTGCCAGCAGCCAGGGACTAGCGGGAGCTACGCAGTATTTT; cdr3_aa: CASSQGLAGATQYF
clone_size: NA; v_call: TRBV7-3; j_call: TRBJ1-1; d_call: TRBD1; cdr3_nt: TGTGCCAGCAGCTTAAGAGGGGGCACGAACACTGAAGCTTTCTTT; cdr3_aa: CASSLRGGTNTEAFF
clone_size: NA; v_call: TRBV18; j_call: TRBJ2-7; d_call: TRBD1; cdr3_nt: TGTGCCAGCTCACCTCTGACAGGGGGTTTATCTTACGAGCAGTACTTC; cdr3_aa: CASSPLTGGLSYEQYF
clone_size: NA; v_call: TRBV6-2/TRBV6-3; j_call: TRBJ2-1; d_call: NA; cdr3_nt: TGTGCCAGCGGTTATTCTAGCGTTGACAATGAGCAGTTCTTC; cdr3_aa: CASGYSSVDNEQFF
clone_size: NA; v_call: TRBV6-2/TRBV6-3; j_call: TRBJ1-5; d_call: NA; cdr3_nt: TGTGCCAGCAGTTACCAGGGCCAGAATCAGCCCCAGCATTTT; cdr3_aa: CASSYQGQNQPQHF
clone_size: NA; v_call: TRBV18; j_call: TRBJ1-1; d_call: TRBD1; cdr3_nt: TGTGCCAGCTCACAGACAGGGGGGATGAACACTGAAGCTTTCTTT; cdr3_aa: CASSQTGGMNTEAFF
clone_size: few; v_call: TRBV7-2; j_call: TRBJ1-2; d_call: TRBD1; cdr3_nt: TGTGCCAGCAGCCTGCCCAGGGGGCCACAAATTAACTATGGCTACACCTTC; cdr3_aa: CASSLPRGPQINYGYTF
clone_size: NA; v_call: TRBV28; j_call: TRBJ2-7; d_call: TRBD2; cdr3_nt: TGTGCCAGCAGTAGCACGACTAGCGGGTACTACGAGCAGTACTTC; cdr3_aa: CASSSTTSGYYEQYF
clone_size: NA; v_call: TRBV3-1/TRBV3-2; j_call: TRBJ2-7; d_call: TRBD2; cdr3_nt: TGTGCCAGCAGCCTCTGGGGACTAGCGGGAGGTTACGAGCAGTACTTC; cdr3_aa: CASSLWGLAGGYEQYF
clone_size: NA; v_call: TRBV2; j_call: TRBJ1-6; d_call: NA; cdr3_nt: TGTGCCAGCCAAATCGGGGGGGGAAATTCACCCCTCCACTTT; cdr3_aa: CASQIGGGNSPLHF
clone_size: NA; v_call: TRBV2; j_call: TRBJ1-2; d_call: NA; cdr3_nt: TGTGCCAGCAGTCCGAGGGCGGGGGAAAGCTATGGCTACACCTTC; cdr3_aa: CASSPRAGESYGYTF
clone_size: NA; v_call: TRBV28; j_call: TRBJ1-1; d_call: NA; cdr3_nt: TGTGCCAGCAGCTTCCCAAGGTTATGGCTTAATAGACAACCGAACACTGAAGCTTTCTTT; cdr3_aa: CASSFPRLWLNRQPNTEAFF
clone_size: NA; v_call: TRBV7-8; j_call: TRBJ2-5; d_call: NA; cdr3_nt: TGTGCCAGCAGCCCAGGGCCAGAGACCCAGTACTTC; cdr3_aa: CASSPGPETQYF
clone_size: NA; v_call: TRBV6-1; j_call: TRBJ1-1; d_call: NA; cdr3_nt: TGTGCCAGCAGTGAAGCCGGGGGTGACACTGAAGCTTTCTTT; cdr3_aa: CASSEAGGDTEAFF
clone_size: once; v_call: TRBV5-4; j_call: TRBJ1-2; d_call: NA; cdr3_nt: TGTGCCAGCAGCCTAACGACAGGCGACTATGGCTACACCTTC; cdr3_aa: CASSLTTGDYGYTF
clone_size: NA; v_call: TRBV18; j_call: TRBJ1-5; d_call: NA; cdr3_nt: TGTGCCAGCTCACATCAGGGCAATGGCGGCAATCAGCCCCAGCATTTT; cdr3_aa: CASSHQGNGGNQPQHF
clone_size: NA; v_call: TRBV3-1/TRBV3-2; j_call: TRBJ1-3; d_call: NA; cdr3_nt: TGTGCCAGCAGCCAACCAGGGGTTGGAAACACCATATATTTT; cdr3_aa: CASSQPGVGNTIYF
clone_size: NA; v_call: TRBV5-1; j_call: TRBJ2-1; d_call: TRBD2; cdr3_nt: TGCGCCAGCAGCTCTCAGACTAGCGGGTATGGATCGCAGTTCTTC; cdr3_aa: CASSSQTSGYGSQFF